Each of the 22 T cell receptor beta chains below was sequenced from the same sample in a study of T cell responses to AZD1222 COVID-19 vaccine. Produced via immunoSEQ multiplex PCR; TCRdb's table is partial and in-frame only. Of around 58,000 clones in the sample, 84% were seen once. The sample in question was peripheral blood, obtained on day 0 of AZD1222 vaccination. These receptors originate from an adult in good health.

The gene calls are TRBV6-5 and TRBJ1-1; tentative D call: TRBD1 (6 bases). The germline V gene encodes CDR1 MNHEY and CDR2 SVGAGI. The germline V and J ends were trimmed by 6 bases and 1 base, with 12 bases remaining between them. This CDR3 has 14 residues. CDR3: CASRPGVTNTEAFF. Written as DNA, the CDR3 is TGTGCCAGCAGACCAGGGGTAACGAACACTGAAGCTTTCTTT.

This clone was detected a few times. This chain connects TRBV21-1 to TRBJ1-5; the D segment call TRBD1 is taken from the table without a DNA check. TRBV21-1 is described as a pseudogene. The CDR3 runs to 15 residues. The CDR3 coding sequence is TGTGCCAGCAGCCCGGACAGGGAAGTCAGTCAGCCCCAGCATTTT. Amino acid sequence: CASSPDREVSQPQHF.

This clone appeared once. The chain has TRBV7-2 and TRBJ2-3; 8 positions match TRBD2. CDR1 is SGHTA and CDR2 is FQGNSA in the germline V gene. V trimming: 2 bases; J trimming: 8 bases; junction bases outside the gene matches: 9. CDR3 length equals 15 residues. This chain's CDR3 is CASSLIRLAGVTQYF. CDR3 DNA sequence: TGTGCCAGCAGCTTAATACGCCTAGCGGGTGTTACGCAGTATTTT.

This clone was observed once. V gene TRBV9 combines with J gene TRBJ2-3, with D possibly called TRBD1 or TRBD2 (5 bases each). This CDR3 region has 13 residues. The V end was cut by 3 bases, the J end by 8 bases, with 13 bases between. Per the germline V gene, CDR1 is SGDLS and CDR2 is YYNGEE. Here the CDR3 DNA reads TGTGCCAGCAGCGGCCAGGGACGTGTTACGCAGTATTTT. It codes for CASSGQGRVTQYF.

V gene TRBV27 combines with J gene TRBJ2-2, with 7 bases that match TRBD2. CDR1 and CDR2 from the germline V gene are MNHEY and SMNVEV (reference sequence). The CDR3 runs to 14 residues. The V and J ends lost 7 bases and 1 base, in that order; junction bases with no gene match: 3. In nucleotides, the CDR3 is TGTGCCAGCACCAGCGGGGTGAACACCGGGGAGCTGTTTTTT. It codes for CASTSGVNTGELFF.

This rearrangement joins TRBV24-1 to TRBJ2-1, with unresolved D. Trimming left V 3 bases short and J 10 bases short, with 9 bases between. The CDR3 has 12 residues. Germline V CDR1 and CDR2: KGHDR, SFDVKD. The chain's CDR3 is CATSDPVWEQFF. CDR3 nucleotide sequence: TGTGCCACCAGTGATCCGGTTTGGGAGCAGTTCTTC.

The V and J genes are TRBV7-3 and TRBJ2-1; tentative D call: TRBD2 (6 bases). The germline V and J ends were trimmed by 5 bases and 8 bases, with 19 bases remaining between them. This CDR3 has 15 amino acids. Germline V gene data show CDR1 as SGHTA and CDR2 as FQGTGA. Here the CDR3 DNA reads TGTGCCAGCAGCCTCCTAGGCGGGACGGGAGATGAGCAGTTCTTC. It is translated as CASSLLGGTGDEQFF.

In DNA form, the CDR3 reads TGTGCCAGTAGTATAGCGGGAGGGCTGGGCACCGGGGAGCTGTTTTTT. Translation: CASSIAGGLGTGELFF. The rearrangement joins TRBV19 to TRBJ2-2; 8 positions agree with TRBD2. V trimming: 1 base; J trimming: 4 bases; junction bases outside the gene matches: 5. CDR1 LNHDA and CDR2 SQIVND come from the germline V gene (reference sequence). The CDR3 is 16 residues long. The complete variable domain, with remaining parts taken from reference TRBV19 and TRBJ2-2, reads DGGITQSPKYLFRKEGQNVTLSCEQNLNHDAMYWYRQDPGQGLRLIYYSQIVNDFQKGDIAEGYSVSREKKESFPLTVTSAQKNPTAFYLCASSIAGGLGTGELFFGEGSRLTVL.

The chain couples TRBV28 to TRBJ2-1; D is ambiguous. The CDR3 covers 12 residues. CDR1 is MDHEN, CDR2 SYDVKM, per germline. With 3 bases removed from V and 6 bases from J, the gap between germline ends came to 6 bases. The CDR3 DNA follows: TGTGCCAGCAGTTTGCCATCCAATGAGCAGTTCTTC. Its translation: CASSLPSNEQFF.

This CDR3 is CASSLVLAVHEQYF. DNA for the CDR3: TGTGCCAGCAGCTTGGTACTAGCGGTCCACGAGCAGTACTTC. The V and J genes are TRBV5-5 and TRBJ2-7; 8 bases map to TRBD2. Germline V gene sequence: CDR1 SGHKS, CDR2 YYEKEE (reference sequence). Trimming removed 0 bases from V and 5 bases from J; junction bases left unmatched: 4. CDR3 length equals 14 residues.

The chain has TRBV2 and TRBJ1-4; 7 bases are shared with TRBD1. Looked up from germline, CDR1 is SNHLY and CDR2 is FYNNEI. The CDR3 contains 13 residues. With 7 bases clipped from V and 8 bases from J, the junction kept 7 bases outside the gene matches. As DNA, the CDR3 is TGTGCCAGCAAGTTGACAGGGCTAGAAAAACTGTTTTTT. As protein: CASKLTGLEKLFF.

The chain joins TRBV11-2 to TRBJ2-1, with TRBD1 identical over 10 bases. Germline loops: CDR1 SGHAT, CDR2 FQNNGV. V lost 6 bases, J lost 0 bases, and 14 bases stayed unmatched. The CDR3 length is 19 residues. In DNA form, the CDR3 reads TGTGCCAGCAGACGTCCGGGACAGGGGCGGCGAAGCTCCTACAATGAGCAGTTCTTC. Encoded protein: CASRRPGQGRRSSYNEQFF.

The chain carries TRBV3-1 (or the pseudogene TRBV3-2) and TRBJ2-2; 7 bases align to TRBD2. The V gene end was trimmed by 7 bases and the J gene end by 4 bases; junction bases not matched to a gene: 9. Germline V gene lookup returns CDR1 LGHDT and CDR2 YNNKEL (reference sequence). The CDR3 has 15 residues. As DNA, the CDR3 is TGTGCCAGCAAAATAGCGGGTGCCCCCACCGGGGAGCTGTTTTTT. Amino acid sequence: CASKIAGAPTGELFF.

This sequence joins TRBV11-1 and TRBJ1-5; D unclear. V lost 1 base and J 4 bases, leaving 5 bases between the germline ends. CDR3 size: 13 residues. Looked up from germline, CDR1 is SGHAT and CDR2 is FQDESV (reference sequence). The CDR3 loop reads CASSLEENQPQHF. In DNA, the CDR3 is TGTGCCAGCAGCTTAGAAGAGAATCAGCCCCAGCATTTT. The full variable domain, with the rest looked up from reference TRBV11-1 and TRBJ1-5, is EAEVAQSPRYKITEKSQAVAFWCDPISGHATLYWYRQILGQGPELLVQFQDESVVDDSQLPKDRFSAERLKGVDSTLKIQPAELGDSAMYLCASSLEENQPQHFGDGTRLSIL.

The CDR3 spells CASRRASSNQPQHF. CDR3 coding DNA: TGTGCCAGCAGGCGCGCCTCTAGCAATCAGCCCCAGCATTTT. This chain uses TRBV7-2 with TRBJ1-5; no clear D. Germline-derived CDR1 and CDR2 are SGHTA and FQGNSA. The CDR3 loop spans 14 amino acids. The ends were cut back, 6 bases at V and 0 bases at J, with 9 bases in the middle. Combining the CDR3 with reference TRBV7-2 and TRBJ1-5 gives the whole variable domain GAGVSQSPSNKVTEKGKDVELRCDPISGHTALYWYRQSLGQGLEFLIYFQGNSAPDKSGLPSDRFSAERTGGSVSTLTIQRTQQEDSAVYLCASRRASSNQPQHFGDGTRLSIL.

The chain has TRBV2 and TRBJ1-5; no clear D. This CDR3 spans 15 amino acids. With 6 bases removed from V and 0 bases from J, the gap between germline ends came to 12 bases. The germline V gene has CDR1 SNHLY and CDR2 FYNNEI. CDR3 loop: CASSSMGFSNQPQHF. The DNA of the CDR3 is TGTGCCAGCAGCAGTATGGGTTTTAGCAATCAGCCCCAGCATTTT.

This chain joins TRBV12-3 or TRBV12-4 and TRBJ2-1, with 9 nucleotides matching TRBD1. With V trimmed by 6 bases and J by 4 bases, 1 base remained unmatched. There are 13 residues in the CDR3. The CDR3 protein is CASRGQGYNEQFF. As DNA, the CDR3 is TGTGCCAGCAGGGGACAGGGATACAATGAGCAGTTCTTC.

The chain carries TRBV3-1 (or the pseudogene TRBV3-2) and TRBJ1-4, with D hard to call. CDR1 is LGHDT and CDR2 is YNNKEL in the germline V gene (reference sequence). Trimming left V 4 bases short and J 2 bases short, with 14 bases between. The CDR3 contains 16 residues. CDR3 sequence: CASSLGLVGTNEKLFF. The CDR3 coding sequence is TGTGCCAGCAGCCTCGGACTCGTCGGGACTAATGAAAAACTGTTTTTT.

The J gene is TRBJ1-3, the V gene TRBV6-5, with D unclear. In germline, CDR1 is MNHEY, CDR2 SVGAGI. CDR3 size: 15 residues. V lost 4 bases to trimming and J lost 0 bases, with 10 bases between them. CDR3 nucleotide sequence: TGTGCCAGCAGTTGGCAGCTTGTCTCTGGAAACACCATATATTTT. Translating gives CASSWQLVSGNTIYF.

This chain links TRBV3-1 (or the pseudogene TRBV3-2) with TRBJ2-3, with D perhaps TRBD2 (6 bases). This CDR3 region has 15 residues. V shed 4 bases and J shed 2 bases, with 13 bases lying between them. CDR1 is LGHDT and CDR2 is YNNKEL in the germline V gene (reference sequence). The CDR3 sequence: CASSPFSGLTDTQYF. CDR3 sequence (DNA): TGTGCCAGCAGCCCCTTTAGCGGTCTCACAGATACGCAGTATTTT.

The gene calls are TRBV27 and TRBJ1-2; D gene uncertain. CDR1 and CDR2 (germline): MNHEY, SMNVEV (reference sequence). Trimming left V 5 bases short and J 2 bases short, with 12 bases between. The CDR3 consists of 14 residues. CDR3 bases: TGTGCCAGCAGTCCCCTGGACCAAAACTATGGCTACACCTTC. The encoded protein is CASSPLDQNYGYTF.

This chain links TRBV12-5 with TRBJ1-4; D is perhaps TRBD1 (5 bases). The CDR3 sequence is 12 residues long. With 5 bases removed from V and 8 bases from J, the gap between germline ends came to 9 bases. Germline V CDR1 and CDR2: LGHNT, FRNRAP. DNA for the CDR3: TGTGCTAGTGGTCTTGCAGGGGAAAAACTGTTTTTT. It codes for CASGLAGEKLFF.